This T cell receptor (beta chain) came from a study of shared clonotypes between healthy human individuals (dated by TCRdb to 2018 to 2020). In terms of the full investigation: The cohort comprised a couple of women and a few men aged 18 to 49 years. For each donor, CD4 naive and CD4 memory were each run on three plates, CD8 naive on two plates, and CD8 memory on one plate. The study deeply sequenced blood TCR repertoires of five healthy adults to estimate repertoire size and the extent of clonotype sharing between individuals. Different laboratories and diverse techniques were used to prepare libraries and sequence TCR repertoires, to increase sequencing depth and limit assay-specific biases. Leukapheresis yielded between about 0.94 and 9 billion PBMCs per donor. Results the study describes overall, beyond this receptor: Estimated clonotype richness was generally larger for naive than for memory subsets. Pairwise subsampling led to the expectation that sequencing depth would affect the degree of clonotype sharing among donors. Because the study included only a small number of donors, the genetic and exposure-history diversity represented was limited. Sharing across several donors was observed for approximately 5% of naive CD4, over 3% of naive CD8, over 2% of memory CD4, and roughly 0.4% of memory CD8 clonotypes. Compared with non-shared clonotypes, clonotypes shared by all four sorted-subset donors had higher generation probabilities. Rarefaction of sorted-subset datasets indicated incomplete sequencing despite the large sequencing depth. Sampling was limited to blood, and TCR repertoires in tissue likely differ from TCR repertoires in blood.

Donors were healthy HIV-negative adults with no recently reported acute infections or vaccinations. All donors were Caucasian adults living in Nashville, Tennessee, USA. CD4+ T cells were enriched by magnetic negative selection, after which naive cells were positively selected on CD45RA and the negative fraction was taken as the memory subset. Blood was obtained by leukapheresis, after which PBMCs were separated by Ficoll-Histopaque density gradient centrifugation and cryopreserved in liquid nitrogen vapor phase. Purity and quantity of every magnetically sorted T cell population were checked by analytical flow cytometry. Genomic DNA was isolated from every sorted fraction and measured by UV absorbance on a Nanodrop 2000c. V drops 4 bases and J drops 3 bases, leaving 12 bases in between. From the cysteine up to the phenylalanine, the CDR3 has a length of 14 residues. Only the CDR3 portion is preserved as DNA: 42 bases, with reading frame beginning at the first base. CDR1 and CDR2 are read off the germline V gene as SGHRS and YFSETQ.

This clone occurred once. It has no known antigen specificity. Within one base of it there is no much larger clone, and no base qualities were kept. Other nucleotide sequences in the sample specify the same CDR3. TCR CDR3 regions were amplified from genomic DNA by multiplex PCR using the deep immunoSEQ assay. Genomic DNA extracted from each cell subset was distributed evenly over all wells of several immunoSEQ 96-well plates, and each plate served as one replicate. For sorted subsets, around 200 ng genomic DNA, equal to 30,000 or so T cell genomes, was loaded into each replicate PCR. Purified libraries were quantified with a Qubit 3.0 fluorometer, sized on a Bioanalyzer 2100, and re-quantified with the KAPA Library Quantification kit. Each immunoSEQ 96-well plate was sequenced on its own single-read 150-cycle Illumina NextSeq 550 flow cell. The published analysis was carried out like this. Because the immunoSEQ output held only junctional sequences and lacked quality scores, the filtering could not match the filtering applied to full-length reads. To assign V/J genes and CDR3, sequences were annotated using PyIR, a Python wrapper for IgBLAST v1.9, with IMGT germline references. Any read was removed if the V/J assignment was weak (E-value above 1e-6), the CDR3 was missing, or the read contained stop codons, out-of-frame junctions, or ambiguous translated residues. V3J clonotypes were defined as sequences sharing the same inferred V gene, J gene, and CDR3 amino acid sequence. The percentage overlap between two repertoires was calculated by dividing the number of shared unique clonotypes by the size of the smaller repertoire. RTK rarefaction, the Chao1 estimator, and Recon v2.1 estimates of unobserved clonotypes were used to assess repertoire richness. OLGA was used to compute generation probabilities for all TCRbeta clonotypes that the gDNA method yielded from a handful of donors. TCRdb mirrors the immuneACCESS table, restricted to in-frame sequences. Some clones are absent from its copies; in checked studies, under half trace to an unresolved V gene, and the reason for the others is unknown. Clonal size and the V and J genes are those of that table, whereas D and trimming came from the DNA. The sample has about 960,000 clones on record, over 75% of them singletons. The ten largest clones take up about 1.5% of the sample.

This TCR derives from a man between 18 and 35 years old in good health. The sample taken for sequencing was memory CD4+ T cells sorted from blood. The sample's cell subset or site label, in plain terms: CD45RA-negative fraction. The rearranged segments are TRBV5-1 and TRBJ2-3; matching of 6 bases hints at TRBD2 as the D gene. Read as DNA, the sequence is TGCGCCAGCAGCCCAGGAGGGTCTACAGATACGCAGTATTTT. The translation is CASSPGGSTDTQYF.